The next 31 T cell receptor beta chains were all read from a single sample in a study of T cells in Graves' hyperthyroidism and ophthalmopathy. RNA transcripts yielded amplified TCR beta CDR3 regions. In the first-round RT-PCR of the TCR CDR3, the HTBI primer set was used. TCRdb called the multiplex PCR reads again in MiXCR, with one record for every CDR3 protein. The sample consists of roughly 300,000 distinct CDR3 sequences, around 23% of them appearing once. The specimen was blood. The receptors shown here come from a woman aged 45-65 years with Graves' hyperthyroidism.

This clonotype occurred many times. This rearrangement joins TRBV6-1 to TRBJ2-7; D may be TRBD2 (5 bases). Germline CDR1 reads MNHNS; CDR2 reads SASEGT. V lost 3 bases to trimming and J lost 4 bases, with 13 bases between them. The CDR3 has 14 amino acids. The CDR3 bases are TGTGCCAGCAGTGAGAGAGGGCCAACTTACGAGCAGTACTTC. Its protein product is CASSERGPTYEQYF.

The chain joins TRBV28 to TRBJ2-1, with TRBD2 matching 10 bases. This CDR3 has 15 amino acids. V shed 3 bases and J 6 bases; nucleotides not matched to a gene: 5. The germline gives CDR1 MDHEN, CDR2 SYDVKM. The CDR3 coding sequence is TGTGCCAGCAGTTTGTCTAGCGGGAGTCGCAATGAGCAGTTCTTC. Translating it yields CASSLSSGSRNEQFF.

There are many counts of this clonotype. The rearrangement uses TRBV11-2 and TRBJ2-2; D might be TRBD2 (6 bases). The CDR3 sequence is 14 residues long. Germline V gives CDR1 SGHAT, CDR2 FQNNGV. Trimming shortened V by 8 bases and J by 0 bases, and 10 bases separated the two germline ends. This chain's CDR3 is CASHSGSNTGELFF. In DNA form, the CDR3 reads TGTGCCAGCCATAGCGGATCGAACACCGGGGAGCTGTTTTTT.

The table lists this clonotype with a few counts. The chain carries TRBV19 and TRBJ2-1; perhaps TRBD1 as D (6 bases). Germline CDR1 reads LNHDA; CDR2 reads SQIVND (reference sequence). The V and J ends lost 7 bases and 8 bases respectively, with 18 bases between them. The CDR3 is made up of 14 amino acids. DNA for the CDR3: TGTGCCAGTACCCGAAGGGGGAGTTGGGATGAGCAGTTCTTC. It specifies CASTRRGSWDEQFF. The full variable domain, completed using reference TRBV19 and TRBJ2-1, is DGGITQSPKYLFRKEGQNVTLSCEQNLNHDAMYWYRQDPGQGLRLIYYSQIVNDFQKGDIAEGYSVSREKKESFPLTVTSAQKNPTAFYLCASTRRGSWDEQFFGPGTRLTVL.

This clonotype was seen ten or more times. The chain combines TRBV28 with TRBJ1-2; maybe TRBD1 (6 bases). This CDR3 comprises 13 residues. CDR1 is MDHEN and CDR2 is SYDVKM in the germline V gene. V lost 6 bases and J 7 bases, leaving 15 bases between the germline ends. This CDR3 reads CASSLTGFFGYTF. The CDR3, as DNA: TGTGCCAGCAGCCTTACAGGGTTCTTTGGCTACACCTTC.

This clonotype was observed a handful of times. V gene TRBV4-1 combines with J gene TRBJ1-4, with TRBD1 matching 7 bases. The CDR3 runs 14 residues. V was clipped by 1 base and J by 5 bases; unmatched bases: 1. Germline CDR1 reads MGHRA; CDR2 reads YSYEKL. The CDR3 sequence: CASSQAQGNEKLFF. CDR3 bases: TGCGCCAGCAGCCAAGCACAGGGGAATGAAAAACTGTTTTTT.

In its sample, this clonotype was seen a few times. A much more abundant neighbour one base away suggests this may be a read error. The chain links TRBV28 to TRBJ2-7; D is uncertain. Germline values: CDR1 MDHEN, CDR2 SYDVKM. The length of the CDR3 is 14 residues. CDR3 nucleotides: TGTGCCAGCAGCCCCGCGACGAGCTCCTACGAGCAGCACTTC. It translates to CASSPATSSYEQHF.

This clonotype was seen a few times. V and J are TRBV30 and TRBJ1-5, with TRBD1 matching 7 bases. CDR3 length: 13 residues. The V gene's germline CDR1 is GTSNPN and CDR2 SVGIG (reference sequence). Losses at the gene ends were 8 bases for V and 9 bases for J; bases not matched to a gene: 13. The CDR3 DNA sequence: TGTGCCCAAGGGCGGGACAGCTTCGGGCCCCAGCATTTT. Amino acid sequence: CAQGRDSFGPQHF.

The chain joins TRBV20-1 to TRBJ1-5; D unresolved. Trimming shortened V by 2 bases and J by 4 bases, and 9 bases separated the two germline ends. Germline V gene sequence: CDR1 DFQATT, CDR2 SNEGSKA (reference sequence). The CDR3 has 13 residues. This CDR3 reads CSARKSKNQPQHF. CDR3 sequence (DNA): TGCAGTGCTAGAAAAAGTAAAAATCAGCCCCAGCATTTT.

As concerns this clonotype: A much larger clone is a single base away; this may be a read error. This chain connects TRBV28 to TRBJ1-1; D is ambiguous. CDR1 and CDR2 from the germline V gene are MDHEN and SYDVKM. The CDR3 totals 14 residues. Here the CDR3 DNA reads TGTACCAGCAGTTTATCCGGACTCAACACTGAAGCTTTCTTT. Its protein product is CTSSLSGLNTEAFF.

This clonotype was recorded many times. CDR3 residues: CASSYSPWRQGGYNEQFF. CDR3 DNA: TGTGCCAGCAGTTACTCTCCGTGGCGACAGGGGGGATACAATGAGCAGTTCTTC. The chain has TRBV6-2 or TRBV6-3 and TRBJ2-1, with TRBD1 identical over 9 bases. V lost 0 bases and J lost 4; bases outside the gene matches: 10. This CDR3 spans 18 amino acids. Per the germline V gene, CDR1 is MNHEY and CDR2 is SVGEGT.

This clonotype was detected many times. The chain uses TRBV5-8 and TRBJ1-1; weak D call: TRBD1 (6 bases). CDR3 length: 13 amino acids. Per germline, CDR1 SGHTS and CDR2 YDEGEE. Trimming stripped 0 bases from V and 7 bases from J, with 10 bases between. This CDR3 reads CASSLGQEVEAFF. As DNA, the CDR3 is TGTGCCAGCAGCTTGGGACAGGAGGTTGAAGCTTTCTTT.

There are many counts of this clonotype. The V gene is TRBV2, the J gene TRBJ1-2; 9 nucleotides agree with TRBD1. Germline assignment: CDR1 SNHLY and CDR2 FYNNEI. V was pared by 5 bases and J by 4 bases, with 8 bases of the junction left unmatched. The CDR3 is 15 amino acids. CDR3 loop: CASSTGTGRSYGYTF. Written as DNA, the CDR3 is TGTGCCAGCAGTACCGGGACAGGGAGGTCCTATGGCTACACCTTC. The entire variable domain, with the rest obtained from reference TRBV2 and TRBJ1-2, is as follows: EPEVTQTPSHQVTQMGQEVILRCVPISNHLYFYWYRQILGQKVEFLVSFYNNEISEKSEIFDDQFSVERPDGSNFTLKIRSTKLEDSAMYFCASSTGTGRSYGYTFGSGTRLTVV.

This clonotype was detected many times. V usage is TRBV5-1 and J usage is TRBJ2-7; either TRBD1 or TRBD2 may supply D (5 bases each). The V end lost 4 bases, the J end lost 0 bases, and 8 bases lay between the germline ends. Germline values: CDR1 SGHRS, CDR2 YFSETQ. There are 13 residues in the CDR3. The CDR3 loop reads CASSEGFSYEQYF. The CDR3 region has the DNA TGCGCCAGCAGCGAGGGGTTCTCCTACGAGCAGTACTTC.

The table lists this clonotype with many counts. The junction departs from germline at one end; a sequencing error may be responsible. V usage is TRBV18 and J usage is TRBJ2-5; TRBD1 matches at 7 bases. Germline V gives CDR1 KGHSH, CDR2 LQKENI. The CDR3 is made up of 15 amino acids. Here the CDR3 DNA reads TGTGCCAGCTCCCCACCGGGACAGCGACAAGAGACCCAGTACTTC. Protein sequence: CASSPPGQRQETQYF.

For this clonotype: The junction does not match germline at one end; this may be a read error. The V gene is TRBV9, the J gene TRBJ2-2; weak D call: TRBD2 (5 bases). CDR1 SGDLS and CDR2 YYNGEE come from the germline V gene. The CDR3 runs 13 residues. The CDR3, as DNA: TGTGCCAGCAGCGTAGGGGGTCCCGGGGTGCTGTTTTTT. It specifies CASSVGGPGVLFF.

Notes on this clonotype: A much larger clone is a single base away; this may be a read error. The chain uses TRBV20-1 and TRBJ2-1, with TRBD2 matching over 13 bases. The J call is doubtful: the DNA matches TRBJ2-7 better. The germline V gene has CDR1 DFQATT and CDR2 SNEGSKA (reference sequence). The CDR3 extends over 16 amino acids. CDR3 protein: CSAHPGLAGVYNEQYF. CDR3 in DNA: TGCAGTGCCCATCCCGGACTAGCGGGAGTCTACAATGAGCAGTACTTC.

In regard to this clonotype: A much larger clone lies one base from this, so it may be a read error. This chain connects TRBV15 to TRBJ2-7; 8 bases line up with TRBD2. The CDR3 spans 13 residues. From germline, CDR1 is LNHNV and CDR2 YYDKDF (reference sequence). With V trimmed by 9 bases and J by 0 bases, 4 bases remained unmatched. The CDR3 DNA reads TGTGCCACGGGGACTAGAGGCTCCTACGAGCAGTACTTC. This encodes CATGTRGSYEQYF.

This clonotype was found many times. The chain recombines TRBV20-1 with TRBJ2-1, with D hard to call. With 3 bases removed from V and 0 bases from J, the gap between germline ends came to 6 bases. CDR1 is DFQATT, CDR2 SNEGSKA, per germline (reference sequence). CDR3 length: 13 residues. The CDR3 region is CSASLSSYNEQFF. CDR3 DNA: TGCAGTGCTAGCCTGAGCTCCTACAATGAGCAGTTCTTC.

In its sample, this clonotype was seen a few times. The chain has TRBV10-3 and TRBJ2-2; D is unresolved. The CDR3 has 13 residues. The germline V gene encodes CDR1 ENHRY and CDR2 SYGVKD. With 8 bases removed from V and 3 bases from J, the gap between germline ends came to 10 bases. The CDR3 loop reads CAIGYIHTGELFF. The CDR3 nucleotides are TGTGCCATCGGATATATACACACCGGGGAGCTGTTTTTT.

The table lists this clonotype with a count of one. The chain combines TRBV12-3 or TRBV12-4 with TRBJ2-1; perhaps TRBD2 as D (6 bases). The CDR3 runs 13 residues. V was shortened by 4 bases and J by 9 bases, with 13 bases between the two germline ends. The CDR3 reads CASSSTRYGEQFF. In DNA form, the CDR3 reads TGTGCCAGCAGTTCGACTAGGTACGGTGAGCAGTTCTTC.

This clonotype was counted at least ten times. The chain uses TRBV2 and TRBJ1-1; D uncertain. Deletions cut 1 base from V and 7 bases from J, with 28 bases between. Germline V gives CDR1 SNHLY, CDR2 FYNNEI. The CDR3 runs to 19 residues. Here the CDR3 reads CASSEGRRFWTGAGGEAFF. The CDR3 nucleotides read TGTGCCAGCAGTGAAGGAAGGAGATTTTGGACGGGAGCCGGCGGTGAAGCTTTCTTT.

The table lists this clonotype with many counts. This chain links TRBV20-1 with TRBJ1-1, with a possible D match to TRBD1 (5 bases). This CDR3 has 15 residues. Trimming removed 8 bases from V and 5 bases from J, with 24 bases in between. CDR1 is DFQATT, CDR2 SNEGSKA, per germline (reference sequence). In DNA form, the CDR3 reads TGCAGTTATTACCCGGGACGCCTCTCGGGGACTGAAGCTTTCTTT. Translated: CSYYPGRLSGTEAFF.

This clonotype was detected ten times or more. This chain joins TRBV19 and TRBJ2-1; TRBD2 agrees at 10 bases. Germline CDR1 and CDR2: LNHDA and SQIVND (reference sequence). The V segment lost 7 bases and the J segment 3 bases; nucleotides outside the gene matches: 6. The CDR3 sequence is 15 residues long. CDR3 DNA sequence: TGTGCCAGTACTAGCGGGAGCTTAAGCTACAATGAGCAGTTCTTC. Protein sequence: CASTSGSLSYNEQFF.

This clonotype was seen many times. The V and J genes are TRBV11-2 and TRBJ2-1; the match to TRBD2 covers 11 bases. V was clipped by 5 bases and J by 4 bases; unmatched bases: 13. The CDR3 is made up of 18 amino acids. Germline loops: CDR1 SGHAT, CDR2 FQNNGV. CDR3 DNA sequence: TGTGCCAGCAGCCGACCCTTGCCTGGGACTAGCGGTTACAATGAGCAGTTCTTC. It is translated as CASSRPLPGTSGYNEQFF.

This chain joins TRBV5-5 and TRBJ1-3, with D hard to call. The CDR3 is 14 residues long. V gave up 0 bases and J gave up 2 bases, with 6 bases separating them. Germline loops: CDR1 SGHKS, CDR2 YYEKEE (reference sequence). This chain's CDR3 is CASSLGFTGNTIYF. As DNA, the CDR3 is TGTGCCAGCAGCTTGGGATTCACTGGAAACACCATATATTTT.

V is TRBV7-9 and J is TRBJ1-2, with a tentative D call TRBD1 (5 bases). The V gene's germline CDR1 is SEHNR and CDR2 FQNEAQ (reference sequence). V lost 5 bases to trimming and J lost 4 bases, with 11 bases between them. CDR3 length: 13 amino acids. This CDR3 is CASSPGPLYGYTF. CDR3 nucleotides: TGTGCCAGCAGCCCGGGACCACTCTATGGCTACACCTTC.

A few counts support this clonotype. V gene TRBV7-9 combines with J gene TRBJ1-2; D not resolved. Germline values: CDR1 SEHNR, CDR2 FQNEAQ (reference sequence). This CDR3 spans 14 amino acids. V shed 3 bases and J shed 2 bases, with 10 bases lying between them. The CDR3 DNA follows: TGTGCCAGCAGCTTTATGAACGGGAACTATGGCTACACCTTC. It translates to CASSFMNGNYGYTF.

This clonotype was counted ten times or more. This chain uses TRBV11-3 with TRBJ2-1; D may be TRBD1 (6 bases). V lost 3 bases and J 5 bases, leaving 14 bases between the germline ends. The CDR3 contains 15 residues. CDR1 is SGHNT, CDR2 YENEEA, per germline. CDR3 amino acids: CASSFTSGTNNEQFF. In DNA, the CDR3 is TGTGCCAGCAGCTTTACTTCCGGGACAAACAATGAGCAGTTCTTC.

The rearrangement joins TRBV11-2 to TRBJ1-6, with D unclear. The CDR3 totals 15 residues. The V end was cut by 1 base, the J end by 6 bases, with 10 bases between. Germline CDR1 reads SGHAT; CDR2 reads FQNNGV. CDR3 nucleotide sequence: TGTGCCAGCAGCTTAGCGCGGGCGACTAATTCACCCCTCCACTTT. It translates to CASSLARATNSPLHF.

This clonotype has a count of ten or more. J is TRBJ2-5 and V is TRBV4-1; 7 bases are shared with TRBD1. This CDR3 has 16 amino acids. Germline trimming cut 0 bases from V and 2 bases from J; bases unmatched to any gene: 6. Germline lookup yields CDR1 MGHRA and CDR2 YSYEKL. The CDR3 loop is CASSQEGTVPQETQYF. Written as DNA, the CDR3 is TGCGCCAGCAGCCAAGAGGGGACAGTTCCACAAGAGACCCAGTACTTC.